Listed below are T cell receptor beta chains from one sample, sequenced in a study of T-cell memory formation after mild COVID-19. TCRdb reprocessed the 5' RACE reads with MiXCR, giving one entry per CDR3 protein. The repertoire holds approximately 35,000 distinct CDR3 sequences, with 20% to 25% as singletons. The specimen sequenced was PBMCs or a T cell subset sorted from them (not recorded which). These receptors were collected from an adult who had mild COVID-19 (a few samples of this study predate the infection). Cell type and time point are not known. The CDR3 runs from the conserved cysteine through the conserved F or W. The order of the fields is J gene, V gene, D gene, clone size, CDR3 protein, CDR3 DNA. A D gene is named only where the DNA matches it firmly. The size entry is marked missing in some rows and otherwise reads once, few, many or a size class.

j_gene: TRBJ2-6; v_gene: TRBV4-1; d_gene: .; abundance: many; CDR3aa: CASSQEKTGANVLTF; CDR3nt: TGCGCCAGCAGCCAAGAAAAGACTGGGGCCAACGTCCTGACTTTC
j_gene: TRBJ2-6; v_gene: TRBV5-1; d_gene: .; abundance: many; CDR3aa: CASSVSGANVLTF; CDR3nt: TGCGCCAGCAGCGTCTCTGGGGCCAACGTCCTGACTTTC
j_gene: TRBJ2-7; v_gene: TRBV7-3; d_gene: .; abundance: many; CDR3aa: CASSSQGGYEQYF; CDR3nt: TGTGCCAGCAGCTCGCAAGGGGGCTACGAGCAGTACTTC
j_gene: TRBJ1-4; v_gene: TRBV5-1; d_gene: TRBD1; abundance: .; CDR3aa: CASGTGEEVWEKLFF; CDR3nt: TGCGCCAGCGGAACAGGGGAGGAGGTCTGGGAAAAACTGTTTTTT
j_gene: TRBJ2-5; v_gene: TRBV6-6; d_gene: .; abundance: many; CDR3aa: CASSFGLGRGQETQYF; CDR3nt: TGTGCCAGCAGTTTCGGACTGGGGAGGGGGCAAGAGACCCAGTACTTC
j_gene: TRBJ2-7; v_gene: TRBV5-1; d_gene: .; abundance: .; CDR3aa: CASSFALGNYEQYF; CDR3nt: TGCGCCAGCAGCTTCGCGCTAGGGAACTACGAGCAGTACTTC
j_gene: TRBJ2-1; v_gene: TRBV11-2; d_gene: TRBD2; abundance: .; CDR3aa: CASSLGLAGDNEQFF; CDR3nt: TGTGCCAGCAGCTTAGGACTAGCGGGAGACAATGAGCAGTTCTTC
j_gene: TRBJ2-7; v_gene: TRBV27; d_gene: TRBD1; abundance: .; CDR3aa: CASSFTGTGAYEQYF; CDR3nt: TGTGCCAGCAGTTTCACCGGGACAGGGGCTTACGAGCAGTACTTC
j_gene: TRBJ1-2; v_gene: TRBV20-1; d_gene: .; abundance: many; CDR3aa: CSARDRGYYGYTF; CDR3nt: TGCAGTGCTAGAGATAGGGGCTACTATGGCTACACCTTC
j_gene: TRBJ1-2; v_gene: TRBV4-1; d_gene: TRBD1; abundance: many; CDR3aa: CASSTMTGTYGYTF; CDR3nt: TGCGCCAGCAGCACTATGACAGGGACCTATGGCTACACCTTC
j_gene: TRBJ2-3; v_gene: TRBV7-2; d_gene: .; abundance: many; CDR3aa: CASSLGGASTDTQYF; CDR3nt: TGTGCCAGCAGCTTAGGCGGCGCTAGCACAGATACGCAGTATTTT
j_gene: TRBJ1-2; v_gene: TRBV4-1; d_gene: .; abundance: .; CDR3aa: CASSQDSAINYGYTF; CDR3nt: TGCGCCAGCAGCCAAGATTCAGCGATTAACTATGGCTACACCTTC
j_gene: TRBJ1-2; v_gene: TRBV15; d_gene: .; abundance: many; CDR3aa: CATSRDSGQSRGYTF; CDR3nt: TGTGCCACCAGCAGAGATTCAGGGCAATCTAGGGGCTACACCTTC
j_gene: TRBJ2-3; v_gene: TRBV5-1; d_gene: TRBD1; abundance: many; CDR3aa: CASSQGQTDTQYF; CDR3nt: TGCGCCAGCAGTCAGGGACAGACAGATACGCAGTATTTT
j_gene: TRBJ2-2; v_gene: TRBV3-1; d_gene: .; abundance: many; CDR3aa: CASSQARTGELFF; CDR3nt: TGTGCCAGCAGCCAAGCGAGGACCGGGGAGCTGTTTTTT
j_gene: TRBJ2-1; v_gene: TRBV20-1; d_gene: .; abundance: many; CDR3aa: CSARDRGGNEQFF; CDR3nt: TGCAGTGCTAGAGACAGGGGTGGCAATGAGCAGTTCTTC
j_gene: TRBJ1-1; v_gene: TRBV20-1; d_gene: .; abundance: .; CDR3aa: CSARGEVGDTEAFF; CDR3nt: TGCAGTGCTAGAGGAGAGGTGGGGGACACTGAAGCTTTCTTT
j_gene: TRBJ2-1; v_gene: TRBV7-8; d_gene: .; abundance: many; CDR3aa: CASSLLGYEQFF; CDR3nt: TGTGCCAGCAGCTTATTGGGCTATGAGCAGTTCTTC
j_gene: TRBJ2-3; v_gene: TRBV5-1; d_gene: .; abundance: many; CDR3aa: CASSLATNRETQYF; CDR3nt: TGCGCCAGCAGCTTGGCCACCAACAGGGAGACGCAGTATTTT
j_gene: TRBJ2-7; v_gene: TRBV5-1; d_gene: .; abundance: .; CDR3aa: CASSLDLEYEQYF; CDR3nt: TGCGCCAGCAGCTTGGACCTCGAATACGAGCAGTACTTC
j_gene: TRBJ2-5; v_gene: TRBV7-2; d_gene: .; abundance: many; CDR3aa: CASSLELVAGARGETQYF; CDR3nt: TGTGCCAGCAGCTTAGAGTTGGTGGCGGGGGCGAGGGGAGAGACCCAGTACTTC
j_gene: TRBJ2-2; v_gene: TRBV4-2; d_gene: TRBD1; abundance: .; CDR3aa: CASSQDKGDRVHGELFF; CDR3nt: TGTGCCAGCAGCCAAGATAAAGGGGACAGGGTTCACGGGGAGCTGTTTTTT
j_gene: TRBJ1-2; v_gene: TRBV7-9; d_gene: .; abundance: many; CDR3aa: CASSRPGSAGYTF; CDR3nt: TGTGCCAGCAGCCGCCCCGGATCGGCTGGCTACACCTTC
j_gene: TRBJ1-1; v_gene: TRBV13; d_gene: .; abundance: once; CDR3aa: CASIPRGGNTEAFF; CDR3nt: TGTGCCAGCATCCCGAGGGGGGGGAACACTGAAGCTTTCTTT
j_gene: TRBJ1-1; v_gene: TRBV18; d_gene: TRBD1; abundance: .; CDR3aa: CARSPGQGLMNTEAFF; CDR3nt: TGTGCCAGATCACCGGGACAGGGTCTAATGAACACTGAAGCTTTCTTT
j_gene: TRBJ2-1; v_gene: TRBV7-9; d_gene: .; abundance: many; CDR3aa: CASSLAAEQFF; CDR3nt: TGTGCCAGCAGCTTAGCAGCTGAGCAGTTCTTC
j_gene: TRBJ2-4; v_gene: TRBV4-3; d_gene: TRBD2; abundance: many; CDR3aa: CASSLGGSGDIQYF; CDR3nt: TGCGCCAGCAGCCTGGGGGGGAGTGGGGACATTCAGTACTTC
j_gene: TRBJ2-1; v_gene: TRBV7-3; d_gene: .; abundance: many; CDR3aa: CASSFTTLGQQFF; CDR3nt: TGTGCCAGCAGCTTCACCACCCTAGGACAACAGTTCTTC
j_gene: TRBJ2-7; v_gene: TRBV18; d_gene: TRBD2; abundance: .; CDR3aa: CASSPREGKYEQYF; CDR3nt: TGTGCCAGCTCCCCCCGGGAGGGGAAATACGAGCAGTACTTC
j_gene: TRBJ1-5; v_gene: TRBV11-1; d_gene: .; abundance: many; CDR3aa: CASSLNNDQPQHF; CDR3nt: TGTGCCAGCAGCTTAAACAACGATCAGCCCCAGCATTTT
j_gene: TRBJ1-5; v_gene: TRBV18; d_gene: .; abundance: many; CDR3aa: CASSPPGDPRPQHF; CDR3nt: TGTGCCAGCTCACCACCGGGGGACCCCCGGCCCCAGCATTTT
j_gene: TRBJ2-3; v_gene: TRBV7-3; d_gene: .; abundance: many; CDR3aa: CASSIQGRTDTDTQYF; CDR3nt: TGTGCCAGCAGCATTCAGGGACGGACAGACACAGATACGCAGTATTTT
j_gene: TRBJ1-1; v_gene: TRBV6-4; d_gene: .; abundance: .; CDR3aa: CASSDTGMNTEAFF; CDR3nt: TGTGCCAGCAGCGACACAGGGATGAACACTGAAGCTTTCTTT
j_gene: TRBJ2-2; v_gene: TRBV4-1; d_gene: .; abundance: medium-sized; CDR3aa: CASSQGHNGDTGELFF; CDR3nt: TGCGCCAGCAGCCAAGGACACAATGGGGACACCGGGGAGCTGTTTTTT
j_gene: TRBJ1-1; v_gene: TRBV5-1; d_gene: TRBD1; abundance: many; CDR3aa: CASSLDRGLVNTEAFF; CDR3nt: TGCGCCAGCAGCTTGGACAGGGGCCTGGTGAACACTGAAGCTTTCTTT
j_gene: TRBJ2-2; v_gene: TRBV5-1; d_gene: TRBD2; abundance: many; CDR3aa: CASSSTGTIPGELFF; CDR3nt: TGCGCCAGCAGCTCCACCGGGACTATTCCCGGGGAGCTGTTTTTT
j_gene: TRBJ2-7; v_gene: TRBV5-1; d_gene: TRBD1; abundance: many; CDR3aa: CASSQTGTGGYEQYF; CDR3nt: TGCGCCAGCAGCCAAACCGGGACAGGGGGTTACGAGCAGTACTTC
j_gene: TRBJ2-2; v_gene: TRBV25-1; d_gene: .; abundance: many; CDR3aa: CASSEYLGTGELFF; CDR3nt: TGTGCCAGCAGTGAATATCTCGGGACCGGGGAGCTGTTTTTT
j_gene: TRBJ2-1; v_gene: TRBV30; d_gene: .; abundance: many; CDR3aa: CAWSARANEQFF; CDR3nt: TGTGCCTGGAGTGCCAGGGCTAATGAGCAGTTCTTC
j_gene: TRBJ1-3; v_gene: TRBV7-3; d_gene: .; abundance: many; CDR3aa: CASSTGISGNTIYF; CDR3nt: TGTGCCAGCAGCACAGGAATCTCTGGAAACACCATATATTTT
j_gene: TRBJ2-7; v_gene: TRBV20-1; d_gene: TRBD1; abundance: many; CDR3aa: CSASSGTASSYEQYF; CDR3nt: TGCAGTGCTAGCTCCGGGACAGCTAGCTCCTACGAGCAGTACTTC
j_gene: TRBJ1-1; v_gene: TRBV6-2/TRBV6-3; d_gene: .; abundance: many; CDR3aa: CASSYMGVLTEAFF; CDR3nt: TGTGCCAGCAGTTATATGGGGGTTCTCACTGAAGCTTTCTTT
j_gene: TRBJ1-6; v_gene: TRBV3-1; d_gene: .; abundance: many; CDR3aa: CASSQDRVGNSPLHF; CDR3nt: TGTGCCAGCAGCCAAGACAGGGTGGGGAATTCACCCCTCCACTTT
j_gene: TRBJ2-1; v_gene: TRBV20-1; d_gene: TRBD1; abundance: .; CDR3aa: CSAREQGLYNEQFF; CDR3nt: TGCAGTGCTAGAGAACAGGGGTTATACAATGAGCAGTTCTTC
j_gene: TRBJ2-2; v_gene: TRBV4-1; d_gene: TRBD1; abundance: .; CDR3aa: CASSQSGQGATGELFF; CDR3nt: TGCGCCAGCAGCCAATCCGGGCAGGGGGCCACCGGGGAGCTGTTTTTT
j_gene: TRBJ2-5; v_gene: TRBV7-9; d_gene: TRBD1; abundance: many; CDR3aa: CASSRFGDRGQETQYF; CDR3nt: TGTGCCAGCAGCCGGTTCGGGGACAGGGGACAAGAGACCCAGTACTTC
j_gene: TRBJ2-7; v_gene: TRBV6-5; d_gene: TRBD2; abundance: many; CDR3aa: CASSESLAGPYEQYF; CDR3nt: TGTGCCAGCAGTGAGTCCCTAGCGGGACCCTACGAGCAGTACTTC
j_gene: TRBJ2-1; v_gene: TRBV4-2; d_gene: .; abundance: many; CDR3aa: CASSQNFRVGSYNEQFF; CDR3nt: TGTGCCAGCAGCCAAAACTTCCGTGTGGGCTCCTACAATGAGCAGTTCTTC
j_gene: TRBJ1-5; v_gene: TRBV7-9; d_gene: .; abundance: many; CDR3aa: CASSGSQMDQPQHF; CDR3nt: TGTGCCAGCAGCGGCTCACAGATGGACCAGCCCCAGCATTTT